This T cell receptor (beta chain) came from a study of T cell changes during pregnancy in multiple sclerosis. Sequencing used immunoSEQ multiplex PCR; TCRdb keeps in-frame clones, though not all of them. The table lists approximately 22,000 clones, roughly 80% of them singletons. This CDR3 spans 15 amino acids. CDR1 and CDR2 (germline): SEHNR, FQNEAQ (reference sequence). The V end was cut by 3 bases, the J end by 1 base, with 10 bases between. The starting material was CD8+ T cells from peripheral blood mononuclear cells, obtained in the first trimester of pregnancy. The clonotype comes from a female donor in good health, enrolled as a control in a pregnancy study. This chain uses TRBV7-9 with TRBJ2-1; D is unresolved. The CDR3 bases are TGTGCCAGCAGCTTGGGCAGGCGTTCCTACAATGAGCAGTTCTTC. This codes for CASSLGRRSYNEQFF. Full variable domain (rest looked up from reference TRBV7-9 and TRBJ2-1): DTGVSQNPRHKITKRGQNVTFRCDPISEHNRLYWYRQTLGQGPEFLTYFQNEAQLEKSRLLSDRFSAERPKGSFSTLEIQRTEQGDSAMYLCASSLGRRSYNEQFFGPGTRLTVL.